This entry lists 18 T cell receptor beta chains sequenced from one sample in a study of OX40 agonist ivuxolimab in advanced cancers. The method was immunoSEQ multiplex PCR; TCRdb's version includes in-frame clones alone and lacks a portion of them. The sample carries tens of thousands of clones, 88% recorded once. This specimen was CD4+ or CD8+ T cells sorted from blood, taken in a trial of the OX40 agonist ivuxolimab. The receptors originated from an adult with an advanced solid tumor such as melanoma, head and neck, liver or kidney cancer.

The V gene is TRBV19, the J gene TRBJ1-2, with a possible D match to TRBD1 (5 bases). The germline gives CDR1 LNHDA, CDR2 SQIVND (reference sequence). This CDR3 is built from 14 residues. V was shortened by 6 bases and J by 4 bases, with 15 bases between the two germline ends. CDR3 bases: TGTGCCAGTAGCAAAATCGGGGGTGCCTATGGCTACACCTTC. Its translation is CASSKIGGAYGYTF.

This clone was seen a few times. The chain joins TRBV9 to TRBJ1-1, with D unclear. Trimming removed 0 bases at V and 3 bases at J, with 12 bases between. This CDR3 spans 15 amino acids. The germline V gene encodes CDR1 SGDLS and CDR2 YYNGEE. CDR3 nucleotide sequence: TGTGCCAGCAGCGTAGCTTGGTCGGGTGACACTGAAGCTTTCTTT. This sequence encodes CASSVAWSGDTEAFF.

The rearrangement links TRBV6-1 to TRBJ2-7, with D unclear. Deletions cut 2 bases from V and 4 bases from J, with 9 bases between. Germline lookup yields CDR1 MNHNS and CDR2 SASEGT. The CDR3 length is 13 residues. This CDR3 reads CASSERVPYEQYF. The CDR3 nucleotides are TGTGCCAGCAGTGAACGGGTCCCTTACGAGCAGTACTTC.

This clone occurred a few times. The V and J genes are TRBV2 and TRBJ1-5; D uncertain. V lost 3 bases and J 0 bases, leaving 6 bases between the germline ends. Germline CDR1 reads SNHLY; CDR2 reads FYNNEI. This CDR3 has 14 amino acids. The CDR3 nucleotides read TGTGCCAGCAGTGACTCTAATAGCAATCAGCCCCAGCATTTT. Translating it yields CASSDSNSNQPQHF.

The chain employs TRBV9 and TRBJ1-4; 10 bases fit TRBD1. The CDR3 is 15 residues long. Germline-derived CDR1 and CDR2 are SGDLS and YYNGEE. J lost 7 bases, V lost 3 bases, and 6 bases had no gene match. The CDR3 bases are TGTGCCAGCAGCGCCCGGGACAGGGGACGTGAAAAACTGTTTTTT. It is translated as CASSARDRGREKLFF.

V is TRBV29-1 and J is TRBJ1-1, with no clear D. V was clipped by 5 bases and J by 6 bases, with 10 bases between them. The CDR3 extends over 11 amino acids. CDR1 SQVTM and CDR2 ANQGSEA come from the germline V gene. CDR3 sequence reads: CSVRGGPEAFF. The CDR3 DNA reads TGCAGCGTTCGGGGAGGGCCTGAAGCTTTCTTT.

This chain links TRBV5-1 with TRBJ1-1; D is perhaps TRBD1 (6 bases). Trimming stripped 6 bases from V and 0 bases from J, with 15 bases between. Germline lookup yields CDR1 SGHRS and CDR2 YFSETQ. The CDR3 extends over 15 amino acids. The CDR3 protein is CASTISGTMNTEAFF. The CDR3 DNA sequence: TGCGCCAGCACCATTTCCGGGACAATGAACACTGAAGCTTTCTTT.

There are a few counts of this clone. The CDR3 here is CASSPRGAGGDIQYF. In DNA, the CDR3 is TGTGCCAGCAGCCCTCGGGGGGCTGGGGGAGACATTCAGTACTTC. V is TRBV5-6 and J is TRBJ2-4, with D perhaps TRBD2 (7 bases). This CDR3 is built from 15 residues. Deletions cut 4 bases from V and 8 bases from J, with 19 bases between. Germline-derived CDR1 and CDR2 are SGHDT and YYEEEE.

The chain carries TRBV6-1 and TRBJ1-2; tentatively, D is TRBD1 (5 bases). The CDR3 is 17 amino acids. V lost 4 bases to trimming and J lost 0 bases, with 18 bases between them. Looked up from germline, CDR1 is MNHNS and CDR2 is SASEGT. CDR3 protein: CASSAGSLGLTNYGYTF. CDR3 nucleotide sequence: TGTGCCAGCAGTGCAGGGAGTTTGGGTCTAACTAACTATGGCTACACCTTC.

The V and J genes are TRBV4-1 and TRBJ1-2; no firm D call. The CDR3 runs 16 residues. Germline V lookup: CDR1 MGHRA, CDR2 YSYEKL. V lost 0 bases to trimming and J lost 2 bases, with 13 bases between them. The CDR3 nucleotides read TGCGCCAGCAGCCAAGATAGTGCCCGAACGAACTATGGCTACACCTTC. This gives the protein CASSQDSARTNYGYTF.

This chain uses TRBV7-2 with TRBJ2-3, with 7 nucleotides matching TRBD1. CDR1 is SGHTA, CDR2 FQGNSA, per germline. J lost 4 bases, V lost 5 bases, and 6 bases had no gene match. CDR3 length equals 14 residues. For the CDR3, the DNA is TGTGCCAGCAGCCCCCTAACAGGGGCAGATACGCAGTATTTT. This codes for CASSPLTGADTQYF.

The chain has TRBV7-9 and TRBJ1-3; a possible D gene is TRBD1 (5 bases). Germline assignment: CDR1 SEHNR and CDR2 FQNEAQ (reference sequence). The CDR3 is made up of 16 amino acids. Deletions cut 5 bases from V and 3 bases from J, with 17 bases between. CDR3 sequence: CASSLWVGAGGNTIYF. The CDR3 bases are TGTGCCAGCAGCCTTTGGGTAGGGGCAGGTGGAAACACCATATATTTT.

This clone came up once. CDR3 protein: CASSLGTGTGNTIYF. In DNA, the CDR3 is TGTGCCAGCAGTTTGGGGACAGGGACAGGAAACACCATATATTTT. The V call is TRBV6-5, the J call TRBJ1-3, with TRBD1 identical over 9 bases. CDR3 length: 15 residues. The V segment lost 4 bases and the J segment 4 bases; nucleotides outside the gene matches: 5. Germline CDR1 reads MNHEY; CDR2 reads SVGAGI.

V is TRBV5-4 and J is TRBJ1-1; 10 bases match TRBD1. From germline, CDR1 is SGHNT and CDR2 YYREEE (reference sequence). V lost 2 bases to trimming and J lost 11 bases; unmatched junction nucleotides: 15. CDR3 length equals 16 residues. The CDR3 DNA follows: TGTGCCAGCAGCTTCGTGCGGAGAGGGACAGGGGCGGCGGCTTTCTTT. Translated: CASSFVRRGTGAAAFF.

The rearrangement links TRBV5-1 to TRBJ1-1; D perhaps matches TRBD1 (5 bases). The ends were cut back, 4 bases at V and 6 bases at J, with 19 bases in the middle. CDR3 length: 15 amino acids. CDR1 and CDR2 (germline): SGHRS, YFSETQ. The CDR3 is CASSQTGPGIAEAFF. The CDR3, as DNA: TGCGCCAGCAGCCAAACGGGACCCGGGATTGCTGAAGCTTTCTTT.

The chain links TRBV19 to TRBJ1-1; D gene uncertain. This CDR3 spans 11 amino acids. The ends were cut back, 7 bases at V and 3 bases at J, with 6 bases in the middle. Germline-derived CDR1 and CDR2 are LNHDA and SQIVND (reference sequence). This CDR3 is CASTGDTEAFF. The CDR3 DNA follows: TGTGCCAGTACCGGAGACACTGAAGCTTTCTTT.

In nucleotides, the CDR3 is TGTGCCAGCAGCTTCCCCGGAGTCGGCCCGGATTACGAGCAGTACTTC. As protein: CASSFPGVGPDYEQYF. This chain joins TRBV5-4 and TRBJ2-7; D gene unclear. The CDR3 length is 16 residues. The germline V gene encodes CDR1 SGHNT and CDR2 YYREEE (reference sequence). Deletions cut 2 bases from V and 4 bases from J, with 19 bases between.

The chain couples TRBV6-6 to TRBJ2-1; no clear D gene. CDR3 length equals 13 residues. The germline V and J ends were trimmed by 7 bases and 0 bases, with 7 bases remaining between them. Germline V gene lookup returns CDR1 MNHNY and CDR2 SVGAGI (reference sequence). CDR3 in amino acids: CASKGLSYNEQFF. In nucleotides, the CDR3 is TGTGCCAGCAAGGGTCTCTCCTACAATGAGCAGTTCTTC.